The entry below describes one T cell receptor (beta chain). No antigen is known for it. Trimming took 0 bases from V and 4 from J; bases not matched to a gene: 1. The length of the CDR3 is 16 residues. Germline loops: CDR1 LGHNA, CDR2 YSLEER. Arm-PCR with iRepertoire HTBI primers amplified the CDR3 regions for these TCR beta libraries. TCRdb reanalysed the multiplex PCR reads using MiXCR and keeps one entry per CDR3 protein. Of approximately 400,000 distinct CDR3 sequences in the sample, less than 25% were seen once. This sample is drawn from a study of regulatory T cells in long-lasting Graves disease. Study results and caveats: Persistent cases of Graves' showed reduced TCR diversity relative to newly diagnosed patients.

Time point defined: persistent/refractory GD, antithyroid drugs over 5 years with positive TRAb. Construction of the TCR library relied on RNA isolated from PBMCs. The source was peripheral blood mononuclear cells (PBMCs), collected when the disease was refractory, from a patient treated with antithyroid drugs. The chain links TRBV4-3 to TRBJ2-5, with 14 bases that match TRBD2. The source is a female donor with Graves disease. This CDR3 is CASSQDGLAGGETQYF. CDR3 nucleotides: TGCGCCAGCAGCCAAGACGGACTAGCGGGAGGAGAGACCCAGTACTTC.